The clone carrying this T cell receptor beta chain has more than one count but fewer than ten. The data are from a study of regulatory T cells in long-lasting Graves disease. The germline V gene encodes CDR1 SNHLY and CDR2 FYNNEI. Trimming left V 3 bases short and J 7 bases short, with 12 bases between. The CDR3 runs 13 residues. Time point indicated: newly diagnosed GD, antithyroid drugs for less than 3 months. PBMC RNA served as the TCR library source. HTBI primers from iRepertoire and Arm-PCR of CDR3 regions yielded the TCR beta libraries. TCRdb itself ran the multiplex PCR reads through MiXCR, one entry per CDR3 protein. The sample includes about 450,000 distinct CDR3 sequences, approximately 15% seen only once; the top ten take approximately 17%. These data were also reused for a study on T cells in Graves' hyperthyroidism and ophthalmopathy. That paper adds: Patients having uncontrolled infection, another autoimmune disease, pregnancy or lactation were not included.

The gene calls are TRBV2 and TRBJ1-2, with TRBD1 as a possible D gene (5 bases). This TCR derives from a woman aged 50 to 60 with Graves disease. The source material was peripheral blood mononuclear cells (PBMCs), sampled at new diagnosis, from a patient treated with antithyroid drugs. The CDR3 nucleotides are TGTGCCAGCAGTGATGGCAGGGCGGGTGGCTACACCTTC. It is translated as CASSDGRAGGYTF.